This entry is about one TCR beta chain. Its specificity is not known. This sample is drawn from a study of blood T cells in healthy people across ages. A second PCR, run for 7 to 11 cycles, used a sample-barcoded 5' primer plus a J-beta primer mix. Each cDNA molecule carried a tag from a template-switch adaptor that contained 12 random nucleotides. TCRdb itself ran the 5' RACE reads through MiXCR, one entry per CDR3 protein. This table holds 700,000 to 850,000 distinct CDR3 sequences, roughly 53% found once. Study-wide results and limits: Estimates of total diversity, which came from one million sequenced T cells, were considered to be underestimates.

The CDR3 totals 16 residues. V shed 0 bases and J 4 bases; nucleotides not matched to a gene: 8. In germline, CDR1 is SGHDN, CDR2 FVKESK. The TCR was taken from a man older than 75 in good health. The sequenced material came from blood. This chain uses TRBV14 with TRBJ1-2, with 7 bases fitting TRBD1. The CDR3 sequence is CASSQDQRGLFYGYTF. Here the CDR3 DNA reads TGTGCCAGCAGCCAAGATCAGAGGGGGCTTTTCTATGGCTACACCTTC.